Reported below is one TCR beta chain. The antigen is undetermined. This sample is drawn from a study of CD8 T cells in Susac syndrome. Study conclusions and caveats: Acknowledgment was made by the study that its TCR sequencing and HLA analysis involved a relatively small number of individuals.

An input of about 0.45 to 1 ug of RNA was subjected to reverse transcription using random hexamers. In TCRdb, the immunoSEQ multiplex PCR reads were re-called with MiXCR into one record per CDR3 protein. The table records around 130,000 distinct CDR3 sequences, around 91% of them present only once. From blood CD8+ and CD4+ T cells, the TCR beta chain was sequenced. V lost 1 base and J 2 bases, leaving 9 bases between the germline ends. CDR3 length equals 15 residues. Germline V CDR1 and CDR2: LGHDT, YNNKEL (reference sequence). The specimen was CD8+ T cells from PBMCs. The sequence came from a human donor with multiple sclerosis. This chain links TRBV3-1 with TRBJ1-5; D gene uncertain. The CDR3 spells CASSQGEGGNQPQHF. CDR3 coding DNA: TGTGCCAGCAGCCAAGGGGAGGGTGGCAATCAGCCCCAGCATTTT. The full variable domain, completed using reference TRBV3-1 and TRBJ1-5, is DTAVSQTPKYLVTQMGNDKSIKCEQNLGHDTMYWYKQDSKKFLKIMFSYNNKELIINETVPNRFSPKSPDKAHLNLHINSLELGDSAVYFCASSQGEGGNQPQHFGDGTRLSIL.